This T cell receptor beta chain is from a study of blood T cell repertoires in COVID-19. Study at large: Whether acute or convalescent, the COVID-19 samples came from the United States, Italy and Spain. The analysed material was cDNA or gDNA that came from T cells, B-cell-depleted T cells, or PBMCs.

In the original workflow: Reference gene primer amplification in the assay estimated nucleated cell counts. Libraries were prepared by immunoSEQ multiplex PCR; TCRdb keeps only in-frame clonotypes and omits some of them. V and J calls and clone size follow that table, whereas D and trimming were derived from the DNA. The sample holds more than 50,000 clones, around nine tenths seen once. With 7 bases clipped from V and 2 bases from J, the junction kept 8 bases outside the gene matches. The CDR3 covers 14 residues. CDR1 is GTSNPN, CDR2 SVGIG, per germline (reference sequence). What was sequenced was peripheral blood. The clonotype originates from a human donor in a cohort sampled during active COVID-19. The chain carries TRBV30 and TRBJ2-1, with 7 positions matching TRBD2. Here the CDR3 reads CASTSSGTYNEQFF. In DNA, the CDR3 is TGTGCCTCTACTTCTAGCGGCACCTACAATGAGCAGTTCTTC.